Below, 17 T cell receptor beta chains from the same sample are listed, as sequenced in a study of blood T cell repertoires in COVID-19 (dated by TCRdb to 2020 to 2022). Libraries were constructed by the immunoSEQ multiplex PCR assay. TCRdb re-hosts the immuneACCESS table, in-frame sequences only. Its copies lack some clones; in the studies checked, an unresolved V gene accounts for under half of them, and the cause for the rest is not known. The table for this sample lists 210,000 or so clones; 85% to 90% of them were counted only once. More than 1.4% of the sample goes to the ten largest clones. What was sequenced was peripheral blood. These receptors all come from a man aged 18-30 years with active or convalescent COVID-19.

The chain is built from TRBV19 and TRBJ2-6; 7 nucleotides agree with TRBD1. Trimming cost V 6 bases and J 2 bases; bases outside gene matches: 7. Germline V gene data show CDR1 as LNHDA and CDR2 as SQIVND (reference sequence). This CDR3 spans 16 amino acids. CDR3 bases: TGTGCCAGTAGGGGTTTTCAGGGGGCTGGGGCCAACGTCCTGACTTTC. It yields the protein CASRGFQGAGANVLTF.

The chain links TRBV27 to TRBJ1-5; no clear D gene. The CDR3 consists of 15 residues. The germline gives CDR1 MNHEY, CDR2 SMNVEV (reference sequence). V gave up 1 base and J gave up 5 bases, with 12 bases separating them. The CDR3 DNA is TGTGCCAGCAGTTTATTGGCAGGTCTTGATCAGCCCCAGCATTTT. It encodes CASSLLAGLDQPQHF.

The chain couples TRBV6-5 to TRBJ2-2; D gene unclear. The V end lost 7 bases, the J end lost 1 base, and 4 bases lay between the germline ends. The germline V gene has CDR1 MNHEY and CDR2 SVGAGI. This CDR3 region has 12 residues. CDR3 nucleotide sequence: TGTGCCAGCACGGGGAACACCGGGGAGCTGTTTTTT. This gives the protein CASTGNTGELFF.

The chain employs TRBV19 and TRBJ1-4; the match to TRBD1 covers 7 bases. CDR1 LNHDA and CDR2 SQIVND come from the germline V gene (reference sequence). The CDR3 length is 16 residues. Unmatched junction bases numbered 7, after V lost 2 bases and J lost 4 bases. CDR3 nucleotide sequence: TGTGCCAGTAGTATACTCCGGGACAGCTTTAATGAAAAACTGTTTTTT. Protein product: CASSILRDSFNEKLFF.

V gene TRBV21-1 combines with J gene TRBJ2-7; the D call of TRBD1 is as the table states it, not checked on the DNA. TRBV21-1 is classified as a pseudogene. The CDR3 is 15 residues long. The DNA for the CDR3 is TGTGCCAGCAGCGCCCAGGACAGGGGCAGGGACGAGCAGTACTTC. This sequence encodes CASSAQDRGRDEQYF.

The chain employs TRBV11-3 and TRBJ1-1; D is uncertain. Germline V gene sequence: CDR1 SGHNT, CDR2 YENEEA. V lost 5 bases and J 4 bases, leaving 11 bases between the germline ends. The CDR3 sequence is 13 residues long. The CDR3 nucleotides are TGTGCCAGCAGCACTACAGCGGGCACTGAAGCTTTCTTT. It yields the protein CASSTTAGTEAFF.

The V gene is TRBV5-1, the J gene TRBJ1-5, with D perhaps TRBD1 (6 bases). The V and J ends lost 0 bases and 5 bases respectively, with 15 bases between them. Germline V gene lookup returns CDR1 SGHRS and CDR2 YFSETQ. CDR3 length equals 16 residues. The CDR3, as DNA: TGCGCCAGCAGCTTGGGGGCGGGGGGCCGGGATCAGCCCCAGCATTTT. It translates to CASSLGAGGRDQPQHF.

The chain couples TRBV19 to TRBJ2-7; D might be TRBD1 (6 bases). Per the germline V gene, CDR1 is LNHDA and CDR2 is SQIVND (reference sequence). This CDR3 region has 13 residues. V lost 8 bases and J lost 6, with 17 bases in between. The CDR3 is CASRPTGAGEQYF. CDR3 bases: TGTGCCAGTCGACCGACAGGAGCAGGCGAGCAGTACTTC.

V usage is TRBV14 and J usage is TRBJ1-1; a possible D gene is TRBD1 (5 bases). V gave up 11 bases and J gave up 0 bases, with 13 bases separating them. This CDR3 contains 13 residues. From germline, CDR1 is SGHDN and CDR2 FVKESK. The DNA of the CDR3 is TGTGCCTCGGGGAGGGGATTGAACACTGAAGCTTTCTTT. Protein sequence: CASGRGLNTEAFF. Full variable domain (outside the CDR3, taken from reference TRBV14 and TRBJ1-1): EAGVTQFPSHSVIEKGQTVTLRCDPISGHDNLYWYRRVMGKEIKFLLHFVKESKQDESGMPNNRFLAERTGGTYSTLKVQPAELEDSGVYFCASGRGLNTEAFFGQGTRLTVV.

This chain links TRBV6-5 with TRBJ1-2; no definite D call. Germline CDR1 MNHEY, CDR2 SVGAGI. Trimming took off 7 bases at V and 6 bases at J, with 12 bases between the two ends. This CDR3 contains 12 residues. The CDR3 nucleotides read TGTGCCAGCATAAGTTCCGGGGATGGCTACACCTTC. Translating gives CASISSGDGYTF.

The chain carries TRBV19 and TRBJ2-3; 16 bases agree with TRBD2. CDR3 length equals 18 residues. Germline V gene data show CDR1 as LNHDA and CDR2 as SQIVND (reference sequence). Trimming cost V 5 bases and J 4 bases; bases outside gene matches: 9. CDR3 nucleotide sequence: TGTGCCAGTAGTCTACCCGGGACTAGCGGGAGGGGTCCAGATACGCAGTATTTT. It specifies CASSLPGTSGRGPDTQYF.

The chain is built from TRBV6-5 and TRBJ1-1, with 9 positions matching TRBD1. Trimming cost V 5 bases and J 7 bases; bases outside gene matches: 5. Per the germline V gene, CDR1 is MNHEY and CDR2 is SVGAGI. This CDR3 is 13 amino acids long. The CDR3 DNA reads TGTGCCAGCAGTCGACCGGGACAGGGTGAAGCTTTCTTT. It codes for CASSRPGQGEAFF.

The rearrangement links TRBV9 to TRBJ2-1; TRBD2 might be the D (5 bases). Germline CDR1 reads SGDLS; CDR2 reads YYNGEE. Trimming took off 4 bases at V and 0 bases at J, with 17 bases between the two ends. This CDR3 is 17 amino acids long. CDR3 DNA: TGTGCCAGCAGCCCATCGAAAGCGGCAAGCTCCTACAATGAGCAGTTCTTC. Translating it yields CASSPSKAASSYNEQFF.

The genes are TRBV14 and TRBJ2-5; 7 bases are shared with TRBD2. Trimming at V came to 5 bases and at J to 2 bases, leaving 5 bases not matched to a gene. The CDR3 has 14 amino acids. Germline values: CDR1 SGHDN, CDR2 FVKESK. CDR3 region: CASSSRDYQETQYF. The DNA of the CDR3 is TGTGCCAGCAGCTCCAGGGACTATCAAGAGACCCAGTACTTC. Supplemented by reference TRBV14 and TRBJ2-5, the full variable domain reads EAGVTQFPSHSVIEKGQTVTLRCDPISGHDNLYWYRRVMGKEIKFLLHFVKESKQDESGMPNNRFLAERTGGTYSTLKVQPAELEDSGVYFCASSSRDYQETQYFGPGTRLLVL.

CDR3 loop: CASSPRGLTNTGELFF. DNA of the CDR3: TGTGCCAGCAGCCCGCGGGGCCTCACGAACACCGGGGAGCTGTTTTTT. This chain links TRBV5-6 with TRBJ2-2; the D gene is possibly TRBD2 (6 bases). This CDR3 comprises 16 residues. Trimming stripped 4 bases from V and 0 bases from J, with 13 bases between. Germline CDR1 SGHDT, CDR2 YYEEEE.

This sequence joins TRBV28 and TRBJ2-2; D gene unclear. The CDR3 has 13 amino acids. CDR1 and CDR2 (germline): MDHEN, SYDVKM. Trimming stripped 2 bases from V and 4 bases from J, with 5 bases between. CDR3 amino acids: CASSLGGTGELFF. The CDR3 DNA reads as TGTGCCAGCAGTTTAGGCGGCACCGGGGAGCTGTTTTTT.

This clone was counted a single time. The rearrangement joins TRBV14 to TRBJ1-6, with D possibly being TRBD1 (6 bases). V was cut by 0 bases and J by 7 bases, with 10 bases left in between. Germline V lookup: CDR1 SGHDN, CDR2 FVKESK. The CDR3 loop spans 15 amino acids. The CDR3 coding sequence is TGTGCCAGCAGCCAAGACAGGACAGAGAATTCACCCCTCCACTTT. It yields the protein CASSQDRTENSPLHF. Variable domain in full (rest from reference TRBV14 and TRBJ1-6): EAGVTQFPSHSVIEKGQTVTLRCDPISGHDNLYWYRRVMGKEIKFLLHFVKESKQDESGMPNNRFLAERTGGTYSTLKVQPAELEDSGVYFCASSQDRTENSPLHFGNGTRLTVT.